This T cell receptor (beta chain) appears in the sequencing data of a study of control samples from healthy donors and cancer patients. Generated by immunoSEQ multiplex PCR, the TCRdb table keeps only in-frame clones and is missing some. Among roughly 150,000 clones listed, around 90% were seen once. The germline V gene has CDR1 SGHTS and CDR2 YDEGEE. The CDR3 loop spans 16 amino acids. Trimming took 1 base from V and 3 from J, leaving 14 bases between them. The clonotype originates from a man between 18 and 35 years old in good health. Material: blood. The chain links TRBV5-8 to TRBJ1-5; D unresolved. CDR3 in amino acids: CASSLSAGGINQPQHF. The CDR3 coding sequence is TGTGCCAGCAGCTTGTCGGCAGGCGGGATCAATCAGCCCCAGCATTTT.